This T cell receptor beta chain is drawn from a study of blood T cell repertoires in COVID-19. Study background: Sample material is recorded as cDNA or gDNA derived from T cells, B-cell-depleted T cells, or PBMCs.

Germline V gene lookup returns CDR1 SGHVS and CDR2 FNYEAQ. V was cut by 5 bases and J by 1 base, with 14 bases left in between. The CDR3 sequence is 16 residues long. This table comes from immunoSEQ multiplex PCR, and its TCRdb copy is limited to in-frame clones, with some not included. This table has around 98,000 clones, about four fifths appearing once. This sequence originates from a man between 65 and 85 years old with acute or convalescent COVID-19. The V and J genes are TRBV7-6 and TRBJ2-2, with a weak D call TRBD2 (7 bases). The source material was peripheral blood. The CDR3 DNA reads as TGTGCCAGCAGCCACCAGGGGAGGGGGAACACCGGGGAGCTGTTTTTT. This codes for CASSHQGRGNTGELFF.